The next 13 T cell receptor beta chains were all read from a single sample in a study of cytomegalovirus exposure and HLA in healthy donors (dated by TCRdb to the late 2010s). Library prep was done by the immunoSEQ multiplex PCR assay. A mixture of 60 forward primers for TCR Vbeta segments and 13 reverse primers for TCR Jbeta segments was used in the multiplex PCR. TCRdb limited this immuneACCESS table to in-frame rearrangements with V and J called. A share of clones is missing; checked studies link under half to unresolved V genes, and the rest is unexplained. The sample records about 140,000 clones, 60% to 85% of which are singletons. The ten biggest clones cover 2.8% of the sample. Input material: PBMCs. These TCRs come from a male donor in good health and CMV-seronegative.

The rearrangement links TRBV5-1 to TRBJ2-2; TRBD2 aligns across 9 bases. The CDR3 sequence is 19 residues long. Trimming at V came to 0 bases and at J to 1 base, leaving 10 bases not matched to a gene. In germline, CDR1 is SGHRS, CDR2 YFSETQ. CDR3 DNA: TGCGCCAGCAGCTTGGGGCTAGCGGGAAGAAGGGGGAACACCGGGGAGCTGTTTTTT. This sequence encodes CASSLGLAGRRGNTGELFF.

The chain couples TRBV2 to TRBJ2-6, with D unclear. V lost 5 bases, J lost 9 bases, and 11 bases lay in between. The germline V gene encodes CDR1 SNHLY and CDR2 FYNNEI. This CDR3 region has 13 residues. In DNA, the CDR3 is TGTGCCAGCAGTCAATCGGTAGACAACGTCCTGACTTTC. This encodes CASSQSVDNVLTF.

This chain uses TRBV7-3 with TRBJ2-1, with a tentative D call TRBD2 (6 bases). The CDR3 spans 14 residues. CDR1 is SGHTA and CDR2 is FQGTGA in the germline V gene. Trimming stripped 5 bases from V and 7 bases from J, with 15 bases between. The CDR3 reads CASSKTDGRNEQFF. Here the CDR3 DNA reads TGTGCCAGCAGCAAAACTGATGGGAGGAATGAGCAGTTCTTC. The full variable domain, its missing parts supplied by reference TRBV7-3 and TRBJ2-1, is GAGVSQTPSNKVTEKGKYVELRCDPISGHTALYWYRQSLGQGPEFLIYFQGTGAADDSGLPNDRFFAVRPEGSVSTLKIQRTERGDSAVYLCASSKTDGRNEQFFGPGTRLTVL.

V gene TRBV5-1 combines with J gene TRBJ2-7; 15 bases are a match to TRBD2. Per germline, CDR1 SGHRS and CDR2 YFSETQ. With V trimmed by 4 bases and J by 0 bases, 5 bases remained unmatched. The CDR3 runs 17 residues. CDR3 loop: CASSLGLAGGPSYEQYF. The CDR3 DNA reads TGCGCCAGCAGCCTGGGACTAGCGGGAGGCCCCTCCTACGAGCAGTACTTC.

The V call is TRBV27, the J call TRBJ1-4, with 7 bases matching TRBD1. Germline CDR1 reads MNHEY; CDR2 reads SMNVEV (reference sequence). Germline trimming cut 5 bases from V and 3 bases from J; bases unmatched to any gene: 6. This CDR3 contains 15 residues. CDR3 amino acids: CASSTGQRANEKLFF. DNA of the CDR3: TGTGCCAGCAGTACGGGACAGCGGGCTAATGAAAAACTGTTTTTT.

The chain combines TRBV5-1 with TRBJ1-3; 7 bases are shared with TRBD1. V lost 4 bases and J lost 0; bases outside the gene matches: 16. The CDR3 spans 19 residues. Germline V gives CDR1 SGHRS, CDR2 YFSETQ. The CDR3 sequence: CASSPNLPRQGLSGNTIYF. The DNA for the CDR3 is TGCGCCAGCAGCCCCAACCTACCTCGACAGGGCCTCTCTGGAAACACCATATATTTT.

The chain joins TRBV7-8 to TRBJ2-7, with no clear D. This CDR3 contains 12 residues. V shed 2 bases and J shed 3 bases, with 5 bases lying between them. Germline CDR1 and CDR2: SGHVS and FQNEAQ. The CDR3 DNA reads TGTGCCAGCAGCTTATCGGGCTACGAGCAGTACTTC. Translation gives CASSLSGYEQYF. The complete variable domain, with remaining parts taken from reference TRBV7-8 and TRBJ2-7, reads GAGVSQSPRYKVAKRGQDVALRCDPISGHVSLFWYQQALGQGPEFLTYFQNEAQLDKSGLPSDRFFAERPEGSVSTLKIQRTQQEDSAVYLCASSLSGYEQYFGPGTRLTVT.

V gene TRBV6-4 combines with J gene TRBJ2-3; TRBD1 agrees at 8 bases. The V gene end was trimmed by 4 bases and the J gene end by 1 base; junction bases not matched to a gene: 4. This CDR3 has 15 amino acids. Looked up from germline, CDR1 is MRHNA and CDR2 is SNTAGT. The chain's CDR3 is CASSGGQGGTDTQYF. The CDR3, as DNA: TGTGCCAGCAGTGGCGGACAGGGAGGCACAGATACGCAGTATTTT.

This sequence joins TRBV6-5 and TRBJ1-6; the D gene is possibly TRBD1 (6 bases). Germline assignment: CDR1 MNHEY and CDR2 SVGAGI. CDR3 length: 14 residues. V was pared by 6 bases and J by 10 bases, with 16 bases between. CDR3 sequence: CASRRGGSGSPLHF. The DNA of the CDR3 is TGTGCCAGCAGGAGAGGGGGAAGCGGCTCACCCCTCCACTTT.

This clone has a single count. This chain uses TRBV27 with TRBJ2-7, with no clear D. Germline lookup yields CDR1 MNHEY and CDR2 SMNVEV (reference sequence). The CDR3 spans 13 residues. V dropped 3 bases and J dropped 6 bases, with 12 bases sitting between them. The CDR3 loop reads CASSFVVPGEQYF. CDR3 nucleotides: TGTGCCAGCAGTTTCGTGGTACCGGGCGAGCAGTACTTC.

In this sample, this clone turned up a few times. J is TRBJ1-2 and V is TRBV4-3; 8 bases are shared with TRBD1. Germline V gene lookup returns CDR1 LGHNA and CDR2 YSLEER. The V and J ends lost 2 bases and 4 bases, in that order; junction bases with no gene match: 9. The CDR3 is 16 amino acids. The DNA of the CDR3 is TGCGCCAGCAGCCAAAGACCGGGACAGGAGCCCTATGGCTACACCTTC. Translated, it gives CASSQRPGQEPYGYTF.

The V call is TRBV19, the J call TRBJ1-2, with 9 bases lining up with TRBD1. Trimming cost V 3 bases and J 7 bases; bases outside gene matches: 15. Germline lookup yields CDR1 LNHDA and CDR2 SQIVND (reference sequence). The CDR3 sequence is 17 residues long. The CDR3 region is CASSILSRTGTGFGYTF. Written as DNA, the CDR3 is TGTGCCAGTAGTATCCTTTCCCGCACCGGGACAGGGTTTGGCTACACCTTC. The full variable domain, rest sourced from reference TRBV19 and TRBJ1-2, is DGGITQSPKYLFRKEGQNVTLSCEQNLNHDAMYWYRQDPGQGLRLIYYSQIVNDFQKGDIAEGYSVSREKKESFPLTVTSAQKNPTAFYLCASSILSRTGTGFGYTFGSGTRLTVV.

The rearrangement uses TRBV6-5 and TRBJ1-1, with D perhaps matching TRBD1 (5 bases). The CDR3 is 12 amino acids. Germline CDR1 and CDR2: MNHEY and SVGAGI. V lost 10 bases and J lost 3, with 12 bases in between. CDR3: CATSRGDTEAFF. As DNA, the CDR3 is TGTGCCACATCACGGGGGGACACTGAAGCTTTCTTT.